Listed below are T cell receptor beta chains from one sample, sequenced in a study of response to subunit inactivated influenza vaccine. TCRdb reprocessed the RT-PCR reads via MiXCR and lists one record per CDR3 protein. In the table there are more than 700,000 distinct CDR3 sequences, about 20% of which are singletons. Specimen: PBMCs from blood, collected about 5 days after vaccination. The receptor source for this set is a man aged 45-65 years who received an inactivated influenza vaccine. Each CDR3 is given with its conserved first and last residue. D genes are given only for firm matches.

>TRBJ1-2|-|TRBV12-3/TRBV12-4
CASSRGRNYGYTF
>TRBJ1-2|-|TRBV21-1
CASSKRRGKLTMTVSGYTF
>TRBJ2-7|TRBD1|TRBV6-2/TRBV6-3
CASSYGTGGTYEQYF
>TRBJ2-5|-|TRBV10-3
CALGAQTQETQYF
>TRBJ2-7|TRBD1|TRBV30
CAWSVGQAYEQYF
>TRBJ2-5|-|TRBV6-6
CASSYASQETQYF
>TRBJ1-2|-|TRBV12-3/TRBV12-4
CASSQSRALGYTF
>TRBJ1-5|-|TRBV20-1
CSASARSNQPQHF
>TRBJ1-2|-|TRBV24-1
CATSDFLSSSGYTF
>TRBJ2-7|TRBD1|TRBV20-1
CSARDLTGGGEQYF
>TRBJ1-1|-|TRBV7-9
CASSPQGTLNTEAFF
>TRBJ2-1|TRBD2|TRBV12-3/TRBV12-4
CASSPTSGAGGEQFF
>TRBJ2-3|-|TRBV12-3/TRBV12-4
CASSFGGFGTDTQYF
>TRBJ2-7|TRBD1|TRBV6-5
CASSLRRGQGSYEQYF
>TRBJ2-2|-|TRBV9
CASSVGPAGTGELFF
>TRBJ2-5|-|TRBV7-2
CASSLGRGAAQETQYF
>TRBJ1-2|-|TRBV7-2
CASSSQGYGYTF
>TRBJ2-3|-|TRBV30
CVGSRVGSTDTQYF
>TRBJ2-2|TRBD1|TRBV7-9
CASSSQGAATGELFF
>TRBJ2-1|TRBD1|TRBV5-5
CASSSGTGLYEQFF
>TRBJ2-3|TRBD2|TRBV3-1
CASSQGKASGSFDTQYF
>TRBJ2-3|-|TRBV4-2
CASSQAGQARSTDTQYF
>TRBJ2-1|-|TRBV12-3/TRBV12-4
CASSLMGLEIYNEQFF
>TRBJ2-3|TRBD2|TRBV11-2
CAIASGGAPDTQYF
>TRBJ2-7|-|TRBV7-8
CASSLGGVYPPYEQYF
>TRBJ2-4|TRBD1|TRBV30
CAWTTGESQYF
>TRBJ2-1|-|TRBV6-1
CAGRGYNEQFF